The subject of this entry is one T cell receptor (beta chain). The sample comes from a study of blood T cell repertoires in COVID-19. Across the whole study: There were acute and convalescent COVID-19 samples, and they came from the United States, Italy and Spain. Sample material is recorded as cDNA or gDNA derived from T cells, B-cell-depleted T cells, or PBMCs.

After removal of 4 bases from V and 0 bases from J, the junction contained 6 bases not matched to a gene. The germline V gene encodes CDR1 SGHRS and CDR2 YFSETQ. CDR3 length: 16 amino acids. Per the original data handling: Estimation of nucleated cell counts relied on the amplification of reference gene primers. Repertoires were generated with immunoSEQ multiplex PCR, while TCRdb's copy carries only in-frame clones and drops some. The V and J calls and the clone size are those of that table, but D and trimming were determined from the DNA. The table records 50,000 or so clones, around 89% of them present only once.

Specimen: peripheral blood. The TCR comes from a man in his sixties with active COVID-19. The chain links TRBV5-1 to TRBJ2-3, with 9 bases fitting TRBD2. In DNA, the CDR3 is TGCGCCAGCAGCCAGGGGACTAGCTCTAGCACAGATACGCAGTATTTT. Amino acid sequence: CASSQGTSSSTDTQYF.